The 17 T cell receptor beta chains presented below share a single source sample, sequenced in a study of blood T cell repertoires in COVID-19. The repertoire was sequenced with immunoSEQ multiplex PCR; TCRdb's copy has only in-frame clones and lacks some. The sample contains 220,000 or so clones, approximately 88% of which appear only once. Sequencing input: peripheral blood. All receptors derive from a man between 60 and 75 years old who had recovered from COVID-19.

V is TRBV6-6 and J is TRBJ1-5, with 10 bases that match TRBD1. The CDR3 totals 18 residues. Unmatched junction bases numbered 12, after V lost 6 bases and J lost 1 base. The germline V gene encodes CDR1 MNHNY and CDR2 SVGAGI (reference sequence). The CDR3 DNA reads TGTGCCAGCAGGCGAAAGACAGGGGGCGGGAGGAGCAATCAGCCCCAGCATTTT. It translates to CASRRKTGGGRSNQPQHF.

The chain couples TRBV30 to TRBJ1-1, with D possibly matching TRBD1 (5 bases). Germline CDR1 is GTSNPN and CDR2 is SVGIG (reference sequence). The ends were cut back, 4 bases at V and 7 bases at J, with 7 bases in the middle. The CDR3 consists of 10 residues. In DNA, the CDR3 is TGTGCCTGGACTGACAGTGAAGCTTTCTTT. This encodes CAWTDSEAFF.

This clone was observed once. The chain couples TRBV10-3 to TRBJ1-1, with TRBD1 matching over 8 bases. Germline loops: CDR1 ENHRY, CDR2 SYGVKD. The J segment lost 6 bases and the V segment lost 2 bases, leaving 5 bases of the junction unmatched. This CDR3 comprises 14 residues. CDR3 protein: CAISEGQGRAEAFF. The CDR3 bases are TGTGCCATCAGTGAGGGACAGGGAAGGGCTGAAGCTTTCTTT.

J is TRBJ2-7 and V is TRBV27, with D possibly matching TRBD1 (6 bases). Germline values: CDR1 MNHEY, CDR2 SMNVEV (reference sequence). V shed 4 bases and J shed 6 bases, with 16 bases lying between them. CDR3 length equals 14 residues. The CDR3 coding sequence is TGTGCCAGCAGTTACGGACAGAGGCCATCCGAGCAGTACTTC. Its protein product is CASSYGQRPSEQYF.

The rearrangement joins TRBV5-4 to TRBJ1-2; 7 bases are shared with TRBD1. Losses at the gene ends were 2 bases for V and 1 base for J; bases not matched to a gene: 2. CDR3 length: 14 residues. From germline, CDR1 is SGHNT and CDR2 YYREEE (reference sequence). CDR3 protein: CASSFDRDNYGYTF. DNA of the CDR3: TGTGCCAGCAGCTTCGACAGGGATAACTATGGCTACACCTTC. Variable domain in full (rest from reference TRBV5-4 and TRBJ1-2): ETGVTQSPTHLIKTRGQQVTLRCSSQSGHNTVSWYQQALGQGPQFIFQYYREEENGRGNFPPRFSGLQFPNYSSELNVNALELDDSALYLCASSFDRDNYGYTFGSGTRLTVV.

The chain joins TRBV6-5 to TRBJ2-1; TRBD2 might be the D (6 bases). The CDR3 is 14 amino acids. Looked up from germline, CDR1 is MNHEY and CDR2 is SVGAGI. The V and J ends lost 2 bases and 7 bases respectively, with 12 bases between them. The CDR3 is CASSYMAGWNEQFF. The CDR3 DNA sequence: TGTGCCAGCAGTTACATGGCGGGGTGGAATGAGCAGTTCTTC.

This sequence joins TRBV12-3 or TRBV12-4 and TRBJ1-5, with TRBD1 matching 7 bases. Trimming at V came to 6 bases and at J to 8 bases, leaving 4 bases not matched to a gene. This CDR3 is 12 amino acids long. This CDR3 is CASRGDSEPQHF. CDR3 in DNA: TGTGCCAGCAGGGGGGACAGTGAGCCCCAGCATTTT.

The rearrangement uses TRBV6-6 and TRBJ1-5, with a weak D call TRBD1 (6 bases). The CDR3 loop spans 13 amino acids. Germline V gene sequence: CDR1 MNHNY, CDR2 SVGAGI (reference sequence). V lost 7 bases and J lost 4, with 11 bases in between. CDR3 bases: TGTGCCAGCAAAACAGGGCTGAATCAGCCCCAGCATTTT. It is translated as CASKTGLNQPQHF.

The V and J genes are TRBV20-1 and TRBJ2-7; TRBD2 matches 7 bases. The ends lost 6 bases at V and 6 bases at J; junction bases unmatched: 2. In germline, CDR1 is DFQATT, CDR2 SNEGSKA (reference sequence). The CDR3 has 10 residues. CDR3 residues: CSAGGFEQYF. The CDR3, as DNA: TGCAGTGCGGGGGGGTTCGAGCAGTACTTC.

The chain links TRBV5-1 to TRBJ2-2, with D hard to call. This CDR3 comprises 15 residues. In germline, CDR1 is SGHRS, CDR2 YFSETQ. V was shortened by 1 base and J by 2 bases, with 9 bases between the two germline ends. CDR3 amino acids: CASSLKRDNTGELFF. Written as DNA, the CDR3 is TGCGCCAGCAGCTTGAAGCGAGACAACACCGGGGAGCTGTTTTTT.

The chain carries TRBV6-1 and TRBJ1-2; TRBD1 might be the D (5 bases). With 2 bases removed from V and 4 bases from J, the gap between germline ends came to 11 bases. CDR1 and CDR2 from the germline V gene are MNHNS and SASEGT. This CDR3 spans 14 amino acids. The CDR3 nucleotides are TGTGCCAGCAGTGAACAGGGTTTCGGCTATGGCTACACCTTC. This gives the protein CASSEQGFGYGYTF.

The V and J genes are TRBV5-8 and TRBJ1-2, with D hard to call. The CDR3 has 14 residues. The ends were cut back, 3 bases at V and 8 bases at J, with 17 bases in the middle. Germline CDR1 and CDR2: SGHTS and YDEGEE. This CDR3 is CASSYKARMRGYTF. The CDR3 bases are TGTGCCAGCAGCTACAAAGCCCGGATGAGGGGCTACACCTTC.

The J gene is TRBJ2-2, the V gene TRBV19; TRBD1 agrees at 8 bases. This CDR3 contains 15 residues. Trimming removed 7 bases from V and 4 bases from J; junction bases left unmatched: 8. CDR1 is LNHDA and CDR2 is SQIVND in the germline V gene (reference sequence). CDR3 region: CASNAGGIGTGELFF. The CDR3 region has the DNA TGTGCCAGTAATGCAGGGGGCATTGGCACCGGGGAGCTGTTTTTT.

Here the CDR3 reads CASSFEGTGRPEQYF. Written as DNA, the CDR3 is TGTGCCAGCAGCTTCGAAGGGACAGGGCGGCCCGAGCAGTACTTC. The chain couples TRBV5-4 to TRBJ2-7; TRBD1 aligns across 9 bases. The CDR3 runs to 15 residues. Germline-derived CDR1 and CDR2 are SGHNT and YYREEE (reference sequence). V shed 2 bases and J 6 bases; nucleotides not matched to a gene: 9.

The V gene is TRBV19, the J gene TRBJ1-2; 9 nucleotides agree with TRBD1. The trim removed 3 bases at V and 8 bases at J, leaving 7 bases unmatched. The CDR3 runs to 14 residues. The germline V gene has CDR1 LNHDA and CDR2 SQIVND (reference sequence). The DNA of the CDR3 is TGTGCCAGTAGTATTACACAGGGGGCGCGGGGCTACACCTTC. Its protein is CASSITQGARGYTF. Complete variable domain (other parts from reference TRBV19 and TRBJ1-2): DGGITQSPKYLFRKEGQNVTLSCEQNLNHDAMYWYRQDPGQGLRLIYYSQIVNDFQKGDIAEGYSVSREKKESFPLTVTSAQKNPTAFYLCASSITQGARGYTFGSGTRLTVV.

This chain joins TRBV7-2 and TRBJ1-5; weak D call: TRBD1 (5 bases). The germline V gene encodes CDR1 SGHTA and CDR2 FQGNSA. V lost 7 bases, J lost 7 bases, and 14 bases lay in between. This CDR3 comprises 13 residues. The CDR3 is CASTLWGGQPQHF. DNA of the CDR3: TGTGCCAGCACCCTATGGGGGGGACAGCCCCAGCATTTT.

This chain joins TRBV5-8 and TRBJ2-7, with D possibly being TRBD1 (5 bases). CDR3 size: 14 residues. Trimming stripped 0 bases from V and 2 bases from J, with 9 bases between. The germline V gene has CDR1 SGHTS and CDR2 YDEGEE. In DNA form, the CDR3 reads TGTGCCAGCAGCTTGGACAGGCGAGCCTACGAGCAGTACTTC. Protein: CASSLDRRAYEQYF.